In its sample, the clone carrying this TCR beta chain was seen a few times. Its antigen is undetermined. PCR employed 60 Vbeta and 13 Jbeta primers. Original processing notes: An analysis performed later counted roughly 79 million unique TCR beta chains (around 11 million of them shared). Sequencing used immunoSEQ multiplex PCR; TCRdb keeps in-frame clones, though not all of them. Clone size and the V and J calls come from that table; the DNA yielded D and trimming. This table has 84,000 or so clones, roughly 60% appearing once. The data derive from a study of cytomegalovirus exposure and HLA in healthy donors. This CDR3 region has 14 residues. The germline V and J ends were trimmed by 2 bases and 0 bases, with 8 bases remaining between them. Germline CDR1 MNHNS, CDR2 SASEGT. Study findings and constraints: Presence/absence comparisons presumed near-even sequencing depth among donors. The authors later found HLA-associated TCR beta chains more clonally expanded than equally common others. Most of the CMV-associated TCR beta chains (in a later analysis) appeared to be HLA-restricted.

Sequenced material: PBMCs. The receptor comes from a woman aged 30 to 39 in good health and CMV-seropositive. The gene calls are TRBV6-1 and TRBJ2-7; D unclear. This CDR3 reads CASSEPLSSYEQYF. In DNA, the CDR3 is TGTGCCAGCAGTGAACCTCTGAGCTCCTACGAGCAGTACTTC.